This T cell receptor beta chain was obtained from a study of blood T cells in healthy people across ages. Sample-barcoded 5' priming and a J-beta primer mix drove a second PCR of roughly 7 to 11 cycles. Every cDNA molecule bore a tag from a template-switch adaptor containing 12 random nucleotides. TCRdb re-called the 5' RACE reads with MiXCR, one entry per CDR3 protein. The sample consists of 1.5 million or so distinct CDR3 sequences, around 39% of them appearing once. This clonotype was seen a few times. The CDR3 covers 15 residues. The V gene's germline CDR1 is SEHNR and CDR2 FQNEAQ (reference sequence). V shed 5 bases and J 7 bases; nucleotides not matched to a gene: 13.

The chain uses TRBV7-9 and TRBJ2-7; 8 bases agree with TRBD1. This TCR derives from a young woman in good health. The material sequenced was blood. The CDR3 DNA reads TGTGCCAGCAGCCTTTGGACAGGGACGGTCGGGGAGCAGTACTTC. It yields the protein CASSLWTGTVGEQYF.